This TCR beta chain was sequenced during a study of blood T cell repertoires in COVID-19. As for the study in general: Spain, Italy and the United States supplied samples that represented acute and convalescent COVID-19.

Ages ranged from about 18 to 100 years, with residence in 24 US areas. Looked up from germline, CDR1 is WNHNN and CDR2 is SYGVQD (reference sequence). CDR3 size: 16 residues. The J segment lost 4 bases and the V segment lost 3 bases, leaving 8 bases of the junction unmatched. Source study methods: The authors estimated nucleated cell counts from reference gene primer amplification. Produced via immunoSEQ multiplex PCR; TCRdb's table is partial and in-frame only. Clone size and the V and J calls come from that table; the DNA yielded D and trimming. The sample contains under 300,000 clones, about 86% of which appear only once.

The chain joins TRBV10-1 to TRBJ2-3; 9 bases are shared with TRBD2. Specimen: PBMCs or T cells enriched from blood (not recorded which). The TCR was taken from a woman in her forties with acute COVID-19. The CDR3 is CASSDRSGSRADTQYF. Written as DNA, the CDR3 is TGCGCCAGCAGTGATCGTAGCGGGAGCAGGGCAGATACGCAGTATTTT.